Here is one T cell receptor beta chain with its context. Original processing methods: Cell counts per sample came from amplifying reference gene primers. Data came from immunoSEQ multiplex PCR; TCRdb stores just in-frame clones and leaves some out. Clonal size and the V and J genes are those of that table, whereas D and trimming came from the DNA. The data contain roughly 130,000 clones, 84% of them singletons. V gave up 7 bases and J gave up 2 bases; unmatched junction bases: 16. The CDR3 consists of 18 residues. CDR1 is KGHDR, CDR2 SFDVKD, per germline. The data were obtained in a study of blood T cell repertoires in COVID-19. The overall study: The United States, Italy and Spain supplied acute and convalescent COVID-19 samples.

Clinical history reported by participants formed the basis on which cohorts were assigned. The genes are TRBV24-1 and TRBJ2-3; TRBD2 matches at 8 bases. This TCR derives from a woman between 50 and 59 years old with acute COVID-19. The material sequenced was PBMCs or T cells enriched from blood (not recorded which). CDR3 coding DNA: TGTGCCACCAGCTCGGGGACTAGGATCAGTGGGTACACAGATACGCAGTATTTT. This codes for CATSSGTRISGYTDTQYF.